One sample yielded the 13 T cell receptor beta chains listed below, sequenced in a study of blood T cell repertoires in COVID-19. Assay used: immunoSEQ multiplex PCR; TCRdb lists only in-frame clones, some missing. The sample includes approximately 270,000 clones, about 86% of them seen just once. Sequencing used peripheral blood. The source is an elderly man with acute or convalescent COVID-19.

V usage is TRBV3-1 (or the pseudogene TRBV3-2) and J usage is TRBJ2-1, with D unclear. Trimming pared 0 bases from V and 16 bases from J, leaving 16 bases between. The CDR3 covers 13 residues. Looked up from germline, CDR1 is LGHDT and CDR2 is YNNKEL (reference sequence). The CDR3, as DNA: TGTGCCAGCAGCCAAGATCAAGGAAGCGTAGAATTCTTC. Its protein product is CASSQDQGSVEFF.

The V and J genes are TRBV5-4 and TRBJ2-2, with 8 bases matching TRBD2. The length of the CDR3 is 16 residues. The junction had 8 bases not matched to a gene; V was cut back by 3 bases and J by 4 bases. The germline CDR1 and CDR2 sequences are SGHNT and YYREEE (reference sequence). This CDR3 is CASSSGGGYGTGELFF. Here the CDR3 DNA reads TGTGCCAGCAGCTCGGGGGGGGGCTATGGCACCGGGGAGCTGTTTTTT.

The J gene is TRBJ1-2, the V gene TRBV6-5; D gene ambiguous. V gave up 7 bases and J gave up 8 bases, with 17 bases separating them. CDR1 and CDR2 (germline): MNHEY, SVGAGI. The CDR3 loop spans 13 amino acids. The CDR3 region has the DNA TGTGCCAGCAACGGAGGAAACGCAGCCGGCTACACCTTC. Translating it yields CASNGGNAAGYTF.

The chain links TRBV5-1 to TRBJ2-3; 10 nucleotides line up with TRBD1. Germline V gene sequence: CDR1 SGHRS, CDR2 YFSETQ. V lost 4 bases to trimming and J lost 0 bases; unmatched junction nucleotides: 2. There are 15 residues in the CDR3. The CDR3 DNA reads TGCGCCAGCAGCGGGGACAGGGGAAGCACAGATACGCAGTATTTT. Protein product: CASSGDRGSTDTQYF. Full variable domain (missing parts from reference TRBV5-1 and TRBJ2-3): KAGVTQTPRYLIKTRGQQVTLSCSPISGHRSVSWYQQTPGQGLQFLFEYFSETQRNKGNFPGRFSGRQFSNSRSEMNVSTLELGDSALYLCASSGDRGSTDTQYFGPGTRLTVL.

The chain couples TRBV29-1 to TRBJ1-5; D might be TRBD1 (5 bases). From germline, CDR1 is SQVTM and CDR2 ANQGSEA. With 6 bases removed from V and 1 base from J, the gap between germline ends came to 10 bases. The CDR3 length is 13 residues. CDR3 in amino acids: CSVGGTSNQPQHF. In DNA, the CDR3 is TGCAGCGTGGGGGGGACCAGCAATCAGCCCCAGCATTTT.

The chain is built from TRBV7-2 and TRBJ2-7, with D tentatively TRBD1 (5 bases). The CDR3 extends over 14 amino acids. The germline V gene encodes CDR1 SGHTA and CDR2 FQGNSA. Trimming cost V 5 bases and J 3 bases, with 14 bases left between them. For the CDR3, the DNA is TGTGCCAGCAGCCCCCGACAGACTTACTACGAGCAGTACTTC. Residues: CASSPRQTYYEQYF.

The CDR3 sequence: CASSLDGRGLQQYF. The CDR3 coding sequence is TGTGCCAGCAGCTTAGATGGCAGGGGGCTACAGCAGTACTTC. V usage is TRBV11-2 and J usage is TRBJ2-7; 8 bases map to TRBD1. Germline loops: CDR1 SGHAT, CDR2 FQNNGV. The J segment lost 8 bases and the V segment lost 0 bases, leaving 6 bases of the junction unmatched. The CDR3 has 14 amino acids.

The rearrangement uses TRBV27 and TRBJ1-4; D may be TRBD1 (6 bases). Germline lookup yields CDR1 MNHEY and CDR2 SMNVEV (reference sequence). The CDR3 totals 14 residues. The V end was cut by 6 bases, the J end by 0 bases, with 8 bases between. Written as DNA, the CDR3 is TGTGCCAGCAGCCGGACAGCAACTAATGAAAAACTGTTTTTT. Residues: CASSRTATNEKLFF.

This clone was seen only once. The rearrangement links TRBV6-5 to TRBJ1-5, with D maybe TRBD1 (5 bases). Germline loops: CDR1 MNHEY, CDR2 SVGAGI. The CDR3 is 15 residues long. Deletions cut 2 bases from V and 1 base from J, with 9 bases between. The CDR3 bases are TGTGCCAGCAGTTACAGAGGACAAAGCAATCAGCCCCAGCATTTT. Its translation: CASSYRGQSNQPQHF.

In this sample, this clone turned up once. V is TRBV21-1 and J is TRBJ1-6. TRBV21-1 is a pseudogene segment. The CDR3 extends over 15 amino acids. CDR3 DNA sequence: TGTGCCAGCAGCAAAGCGACTGCCTTCAATTCACCCCTCCACTTT. It is translated as CASSKATAFNSPLHF.

The table lists this clone with a count of one. This rearrangement joins TRBV6-5 to TRBJ2-7, with 9 bases fitting TRBD1. V dropped 11 bases and J dropped 4; count of bases not matched to a gene: 6. The CDR3 contains 12 residues. Germline V gene sequence: CDR1 MNHEY, CDR2 SVGAGI. The CDR3: CAAGQGLYEQYF. In DNA form, the CDR3 reads TGTGCCGCAGGACAGGGGTTATACGAGCAGTACTTC.

This clone was recorded a few times. This chain links TRBV5-1 with TRBJ1-2; 7 bases fit TRBD1. Germline values: CDR1 SGHRS, CDR2 YFSETQ. V gave up 2 bases and J gave up 4 bases; unmatched junction bases: 11. The length of the CDR3 is 16 residues. Written as DNA, the CDR3 is TGCGCCAGCAGCTTACAGGGGCCCTTCGAGGGCTATGGCTACACCTTC. Its protein product is CASSLQGPFEGYGYTF. The complete variable domain, with remaining parts taken from reference TRBV5-1 and TRBJ1-2, reads KAGVTQTPRYLIKTRGQQVTLSCSPISGHRSVSWYQQTPGQGLQFLFEYFSETQRNKGNFPGRFSGRQFSNSRSEMNVSTLELGDSALYLCASSLQGPFEGYGYTFGSGTRLTVV.

As regards this clone: The same CDR3 is also encoded by other DNA sequences in this sample. The chain links TRBV20-1 to TRBJ2-1; D is ambiguous. Germline lookup yields CDR1 DFQATT and CDR2 SNEGSKA (reference sequence). The CDR3 extends over 11 amino acids. Trimming shortened V by 5 bases and J by 4 bases, and 6 bases separated the two germline ends. CDR3 nucleotide sequence: TGCAGTGCTCGACTGTACAATGAGCAGTTCTTC. Translating it yields CSARLYNEQFF.